These T cell receptor beta chains were read from a single sample in a study of cytomegalovirus exposure and HLA in healthy donors. Sequencing used immunoSEQ multiplex PCR; TCRdb keeps in-frame clones, though not all of them. The sample lists fewer than 200,000 clones; about three quarters were seen once. What was sequenced was PBMCs. These receptors all come from a female donor in good health and CMV-seronegative. CDR3s include the opening cysteine and the closing phenylalanine or tryptophan. Fields, in order: V gene, D gene, clone size, CDR3 length, J gene, CDR3 DNA, CDR3 protein. The D gene is left open where the match is weak. A clone size is listed for some rows: how often the clone was seen (once, few, many), or a class if it is expanded.

v_gene: TRBV5-1; d_gene: .; abundance: .; len: 13; j_gene: TRBJ1-1; CDR3nt: TGCGCCAGCAGAACAGGGTTGAACACTGAAGCTTTCTTT; CDR3aa: CASRTGLNTEAFF
v_gene: TRBV4-1; d_gene: TRBD1; abundance: .; len: 15; j_gene: TRBJ2-1; CDR3nt: TGCGCCAGCAGCCAAGCAGGGACAGGGGACAATGAGCAGTTCTTC; CDR3aa: CASSQAGTGDNEQFF
v_gene: TRBV15; d_gene: TRBD1; abundance: .; len: 17; j_gene: TRBJ1-2; CDR3nt: TGTGCCACCAGCAGAGGGACAGGGGCCCTAGCTAACTATGGCTACACCTTC; CDR3aa: CATSRGTGALANYGYTF
v_gene: TRBV4-3; d_gene: TRBD2; abundance: .; len: 16; j_gene: TRBJ2-1; CDR3nt: TGCGCCAGCAGCCGCCAGGGACTAGCGGGGGGCGATGAGCAGTTCTTC; CDR3aa: CASSRQGLAGGDEQFF
v_gene: TRBV19; d_gene: .; abundance: .; len: 14; j_gene: TRBJ2-3; CDR3nt: TGTGCCAGTAGTATGGCGGGGTACACAGATACGCAGTATTTT; CDR3aa: CASSMAGYTDTQYF
v_gene: TRBV18; d_gene: .; abundance: .; len: 15; j_gene: TRBJ1-1; CDR3nt: TGTGCCAGCTCACCACAATGGGCCATGAACACTGAAGCTTTCTTT; CDR3aa: CASSPQWAMNTEAFF
v_gene: TRBV9; d_gene: .; abundance: few; len: 15; j_gene: TRBJ1-2; CDR3nt: TGTGCCAGCAGCGTGAACAGGCGACCGACGGGCGGCTACACCTTC; CDR3aa: CASSVNRRPTGGYTF
v_gene: TRBV18; d_gene: .; abundance: few; len: 15; j_gene: TRBJ1-2; CDR3nt: TGTGCCAGCTCACCAGGAGGGGCGCCTAACTATGGCTACACCTTC; CDR3aa: CASSPGGAPNYGYTF
v_gene: TRBV6-4; d_gene: .; abundance: .; len: 13; j_gene: TRBJ1-2; CDR3nt: TGTGCCAGCAGGGGAGGCTTCGGGTATGGCTACACCTTC; CDR3aa: CASRGGFGYGYTF
v_gene: TRBV30; d_gene: TRBD1; abundance: .; len: 13; j_gene: TRBJ1-1; CDR3nt: TGTGCCTGGAGTCACAGGGGGAACACTGAAGCTTTCTTT; CDR3aa: CAWSHRGNTEAFF
v_gene: TRBV25-1; d_gene: TRBD2; abundance: .; len: 16; j_gene: TRBJ2-5; CDR3nt: TGTGCCAGCACCAAGGAGAGCGGGAGTAAGAGGGAGACCCAGTACTTC; CDR3aa: CASTKESGSKRETQYF
v_gene: TRBV9; d_gene: .; abundance: few; len: 14; j_gene: TRBJ2-5; CDR3nt: TGTGCCAGCAGCCCGGGTGCGGAGCTTTCGGCCCAGTACTTC; CDR3aa: CASSPGAELSAQYF